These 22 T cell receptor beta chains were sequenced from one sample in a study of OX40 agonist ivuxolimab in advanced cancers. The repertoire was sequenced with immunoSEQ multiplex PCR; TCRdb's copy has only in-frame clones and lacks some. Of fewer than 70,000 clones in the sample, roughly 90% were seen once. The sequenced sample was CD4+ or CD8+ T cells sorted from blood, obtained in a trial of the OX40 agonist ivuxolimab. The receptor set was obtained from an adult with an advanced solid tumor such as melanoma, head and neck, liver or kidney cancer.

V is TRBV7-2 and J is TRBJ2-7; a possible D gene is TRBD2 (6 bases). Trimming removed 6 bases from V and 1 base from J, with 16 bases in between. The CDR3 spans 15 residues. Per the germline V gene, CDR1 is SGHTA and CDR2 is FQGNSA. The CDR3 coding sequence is TGTGCCAGCAGTAGACTAGGGGACGGATCCTACGAGCAGTACTTC. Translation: CASSRLGDGSYEQYF. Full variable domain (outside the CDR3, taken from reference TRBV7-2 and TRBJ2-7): GAGVSQSPSNKVTEKGKDVELRCDPISGHTALYWYRQSLGQGLEFLIYFQGNSAPDKSGLPSDRFSAERTGGSVSTLTIQRTQQEDSAVYLCASSRLGDGSYEQYFGPGTRLTVT.

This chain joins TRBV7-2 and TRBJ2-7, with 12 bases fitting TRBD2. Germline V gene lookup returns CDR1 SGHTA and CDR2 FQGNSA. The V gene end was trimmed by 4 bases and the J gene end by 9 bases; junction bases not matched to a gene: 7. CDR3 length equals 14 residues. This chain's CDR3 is CASSSLAGGIGQYF. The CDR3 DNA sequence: TGTGCCAGCAGCTCACTAGCGGGAGGAATCGGGCAGTACTTC.

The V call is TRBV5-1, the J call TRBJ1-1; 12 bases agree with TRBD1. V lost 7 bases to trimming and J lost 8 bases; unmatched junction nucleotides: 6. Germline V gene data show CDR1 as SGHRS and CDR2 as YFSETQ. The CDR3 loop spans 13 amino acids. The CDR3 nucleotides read TGCGCCAGCTCATCCGGGACAGGGGGCGAAGCTTTCTTT. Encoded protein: CASSSGTGGEAFF. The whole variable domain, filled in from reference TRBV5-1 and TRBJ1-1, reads KAGVTQTPRYLIKTRGQQVTLSCSPISGHRSVSWYQQTPGQGLQFLFEYFSETQRNKGNFPGRFSGRQFSNSRSEMNVSTLELGDSALYLCASSSGTGGEAFFGQGTRLTVV.

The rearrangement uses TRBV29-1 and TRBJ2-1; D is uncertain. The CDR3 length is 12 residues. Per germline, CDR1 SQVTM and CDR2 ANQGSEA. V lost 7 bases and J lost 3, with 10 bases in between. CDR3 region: CSAKYLYNEQFF. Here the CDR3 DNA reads TGCAGCGCTAAGTATCTCTACAATGAGCAGTTCTTC.

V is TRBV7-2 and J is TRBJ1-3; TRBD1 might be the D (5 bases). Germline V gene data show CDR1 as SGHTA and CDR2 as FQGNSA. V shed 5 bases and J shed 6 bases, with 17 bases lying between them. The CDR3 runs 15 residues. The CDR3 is CASSQREGFENTIYF. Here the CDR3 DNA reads TGTGCCAGCAGCCAGAGAGAGGGGTTTGAAAACACCATATATTTT. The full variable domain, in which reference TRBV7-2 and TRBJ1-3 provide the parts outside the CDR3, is GAGVSQSPSNKVTEKGKDVELRCDPISGHTALYWYRQSLGQGLEFLIYFQGNSAPDKSGLPSDRFSAERTGGSVSTLTIQRTQQEDSAVYLCASSQREGFENTIYFGEGSWLTVV.

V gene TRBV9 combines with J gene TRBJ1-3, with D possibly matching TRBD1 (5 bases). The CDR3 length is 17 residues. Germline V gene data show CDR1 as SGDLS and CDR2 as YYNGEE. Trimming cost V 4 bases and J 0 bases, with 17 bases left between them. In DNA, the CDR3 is TGTGCCAGCAGCCCCAGACAGAGATCGGGCTCTGGAAACACCATATATTTT. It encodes CASSPRQRSGSGNTIYF.

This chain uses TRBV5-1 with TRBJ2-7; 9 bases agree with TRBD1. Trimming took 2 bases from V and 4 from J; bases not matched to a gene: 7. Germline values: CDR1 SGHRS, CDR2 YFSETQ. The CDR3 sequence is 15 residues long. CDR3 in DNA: TGCGCCAGCAGCTTTGGGTGGACAGGGGATTACGAGCAGTACTTC. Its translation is CASSFGWTGDYEQYF. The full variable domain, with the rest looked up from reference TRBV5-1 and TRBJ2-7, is KAGVTQTPRYLIKTRGQQVTLSCSPISGHRSVSWYQQTPGQGLQFLFEYFSETQRNKGNFPGRFSGRQFSNSRSEMNVSTLELGDSALYLCASSFGWTGDYEQYFGPGTRLTVT.

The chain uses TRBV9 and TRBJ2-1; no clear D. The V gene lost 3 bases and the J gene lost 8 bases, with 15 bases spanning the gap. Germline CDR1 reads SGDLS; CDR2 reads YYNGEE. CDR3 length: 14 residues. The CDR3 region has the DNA TGTGCCAGCAGCGAAAGACTGCGCCAGGATGAGCAGTTCTTC. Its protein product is CASSERLRQDEQFF.

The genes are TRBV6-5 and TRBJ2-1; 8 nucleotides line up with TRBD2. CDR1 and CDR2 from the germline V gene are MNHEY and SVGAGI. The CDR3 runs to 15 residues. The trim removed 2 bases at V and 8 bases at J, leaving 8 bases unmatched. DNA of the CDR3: TGTGCCAGCAGTTACATAAGTAGCGGGAAAGATGAGCAGTTCTTC. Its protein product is CASSYISSGKDEQFF.

CDR3 nucleotides: TGTGCCAGTAGTATTACGGGGGAAGGGTCCAATCAGCCCCAGCATTTT. Its translation: CASSITGEGSNQPQHF. The rearrangement links TRBV19 to TRBJ1-5; D is perhaps TRBD1 (5 bases). CDR1 is LNHDA, CDR2 SQIVND, per germline (reference sequence). V dropped 3 bases and J dropped 3 bases, with 15 bases sitting between them. The CDR3 is 16 amino acids.

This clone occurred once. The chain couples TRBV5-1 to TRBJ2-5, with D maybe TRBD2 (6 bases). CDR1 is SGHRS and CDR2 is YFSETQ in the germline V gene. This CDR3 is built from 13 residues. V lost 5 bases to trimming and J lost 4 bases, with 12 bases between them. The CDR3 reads CASREGGLETQYF. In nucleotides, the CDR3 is TGCGCCAGCAGGGAAGGAGGGTTAGAGACCCAGTACTTC.

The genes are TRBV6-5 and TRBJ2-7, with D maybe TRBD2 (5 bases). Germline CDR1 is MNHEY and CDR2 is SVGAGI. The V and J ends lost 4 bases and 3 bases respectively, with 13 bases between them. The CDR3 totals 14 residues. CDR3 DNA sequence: TGTGCCAGCAGTTCCGGTTTGAGGGACTACGAGCAGTACTTC. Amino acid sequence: CASSSGLRDYEQYF.

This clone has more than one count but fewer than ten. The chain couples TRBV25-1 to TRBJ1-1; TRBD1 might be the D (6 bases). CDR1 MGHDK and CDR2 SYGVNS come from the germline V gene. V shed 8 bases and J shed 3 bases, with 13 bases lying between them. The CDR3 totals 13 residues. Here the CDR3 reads CASEQGLDTEAFF. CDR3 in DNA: TGTGCCAGCGAACAGGGCTTGGACACTGAAGCTTTCTTT.

The CDR3 coding sequence is TGTGCCAGCAGCTTAGGCGGGGATCTCTCCTACGAGCAGTACTTC. It yields the protein CASSLGGDLSYEQYF. The chain couples TRBV7-6 to TRBJ2-7; TRBD2 might be the D (6 bases). The CDR3 loop spans 15 amino acids. Deletions cut 1 base from V and 0 bases from J, with 10 bases between. Germline V gives CDR1 SGHVS, CDR2 FNYEAQ.

The DNA for the CDR3 is TGTGCCAGCAGCTTGGGGACAGTTTTCCAAGAGACCCAGTACTTC. Translation gives CASSLGTVFQETQYF. The chain joins TRBV7-9 to TRBJ2-5, with TRBD1 matching 7 bases. Per germline, CDR1 SEHNR and CDR2 FQNEAQ (reference sequence). With 3 bases clipped from V and 1 base from J, the junction kept 5 bases outside the gene matches. The CDR3 contains 15 residues.

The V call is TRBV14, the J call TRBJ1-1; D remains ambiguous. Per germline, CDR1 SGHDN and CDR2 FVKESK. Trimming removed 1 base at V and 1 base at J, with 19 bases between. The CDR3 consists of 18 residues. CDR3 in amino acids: CASSQGLGFRRENTEAFF. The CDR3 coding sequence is TGTGCCAGCAGCCAAGGTCTCGGCTTCCGACGGGAGAACACTGAAGCTTTCTTT.

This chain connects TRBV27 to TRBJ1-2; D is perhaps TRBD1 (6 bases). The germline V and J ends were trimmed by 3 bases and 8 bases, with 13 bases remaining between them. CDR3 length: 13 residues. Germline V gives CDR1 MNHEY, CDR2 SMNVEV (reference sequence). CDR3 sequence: CASSFRDTGGYTF. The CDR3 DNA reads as TGTGCCAGCAGTTTCCGGGACACGGGAGGCTACACCTTC.

CDR3 bases: TGTGCCAGCAGTTCAACAGGGACCGGCACTGAAGCTTTCTTT. The encoded protein is CASSSTGTGTEAFF. V is TRBV6-1 and J is TRBJ1-1; D possibly corresponds to TRBD1 (6 bases). The CDR3 sequence is 14 residues long. The V gene's germline CDR1 is MNHNS and CDR2 SASEGT. Deletions cut 5 bases from V and 4 bases from J, with 14 bases between.

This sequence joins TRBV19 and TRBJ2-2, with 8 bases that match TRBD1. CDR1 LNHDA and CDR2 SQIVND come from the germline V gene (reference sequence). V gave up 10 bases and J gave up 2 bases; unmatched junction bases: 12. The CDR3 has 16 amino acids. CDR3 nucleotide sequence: TGTGCCACAACCCCCGCCGACAGGGGCAACACCGGGGAGCTGTTTTTT. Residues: CATTPADRGNTGELFF.

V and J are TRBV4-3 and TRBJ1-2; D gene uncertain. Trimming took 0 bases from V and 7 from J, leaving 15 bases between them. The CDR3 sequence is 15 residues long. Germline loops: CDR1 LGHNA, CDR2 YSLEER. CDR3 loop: CASSQEARLGGGYTF. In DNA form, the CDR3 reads TGCGCCAGCAGCCAAGAGGCCCGATTGGGAGGTGGCTACACCTTC.

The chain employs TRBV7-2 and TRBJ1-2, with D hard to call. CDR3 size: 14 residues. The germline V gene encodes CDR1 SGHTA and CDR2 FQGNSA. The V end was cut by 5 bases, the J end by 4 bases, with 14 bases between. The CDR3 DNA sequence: TGTGCCAGCAGCGTACAACAAGACGGCTATGGCTACACCTTC. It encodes CASSVQQDGYGYTF.

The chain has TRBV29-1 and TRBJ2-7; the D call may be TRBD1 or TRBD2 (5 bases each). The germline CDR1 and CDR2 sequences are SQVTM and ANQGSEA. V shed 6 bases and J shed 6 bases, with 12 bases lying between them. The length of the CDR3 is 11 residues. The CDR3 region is CSVGTSLEQYF. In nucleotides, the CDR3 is TGCAGCGTAGGGACGTCCCTCGAGCAGTACTTC.